This record concerns one TCR beta chain sequence. This record comes from a study of blood T cell repertoires in COVID-19. Germline CDR1 and CDR2: SGHAT and FQDESV (reference sequence). The V and J ends lost 6 bases and 6 bases, in that order; junction bases with no gene match: 10. CDR3 length: 14 amino acids. Sequencing used immunoSEQ multiplex PCR; TCRdb keeps in-frame clones, though not all of them. The sample lists roughly 260,000 clones; 80% to 95% were seen once. This sequence originates from a woman younger than 30 who had recovered from COVID-19. V gene TRBV11-1 combines with J gene TRBJ2-7, with TRBD1 matching over 8 bases. The source material was PBMCs or T cells enriched from blood (not recorded which). The CDR3 reads CASSPLYTGGEQYF. The CDR3 DNA sequence: TGTGCCAGCAGTCCGCTATATACAGGGGGCGAGCAGTACTTC. Supplemented by reference TRBV11-1 and TRBJ2-7, the full variable domain reads EAEVAQSPRYKITEKSQAVAFWCDPISGHATLYWYRQILGQGPELLVQFQDESVVDDSQLPKDRFSAERLKGVDSTLKIQPAELGDSAMYLCASSPLYTGGEQYFGPGTRLTVT.